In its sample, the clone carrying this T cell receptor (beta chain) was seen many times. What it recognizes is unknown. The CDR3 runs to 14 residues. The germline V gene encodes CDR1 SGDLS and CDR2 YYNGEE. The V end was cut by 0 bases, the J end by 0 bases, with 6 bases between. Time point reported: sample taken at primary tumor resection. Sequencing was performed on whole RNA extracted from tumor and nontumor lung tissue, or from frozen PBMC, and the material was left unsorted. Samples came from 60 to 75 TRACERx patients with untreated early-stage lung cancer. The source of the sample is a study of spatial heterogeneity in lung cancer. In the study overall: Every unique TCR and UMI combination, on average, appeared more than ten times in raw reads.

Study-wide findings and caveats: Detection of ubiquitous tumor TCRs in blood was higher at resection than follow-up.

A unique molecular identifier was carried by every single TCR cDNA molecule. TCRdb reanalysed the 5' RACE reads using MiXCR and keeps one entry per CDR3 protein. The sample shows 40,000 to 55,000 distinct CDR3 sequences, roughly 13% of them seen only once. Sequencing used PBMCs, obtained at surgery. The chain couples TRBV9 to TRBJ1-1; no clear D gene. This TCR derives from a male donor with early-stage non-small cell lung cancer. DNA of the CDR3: TGTGCCAGCAGCGTAGAACAGTTGAACACTGAAGCTTTCTTT. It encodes CASSVEQLNTEAFF.